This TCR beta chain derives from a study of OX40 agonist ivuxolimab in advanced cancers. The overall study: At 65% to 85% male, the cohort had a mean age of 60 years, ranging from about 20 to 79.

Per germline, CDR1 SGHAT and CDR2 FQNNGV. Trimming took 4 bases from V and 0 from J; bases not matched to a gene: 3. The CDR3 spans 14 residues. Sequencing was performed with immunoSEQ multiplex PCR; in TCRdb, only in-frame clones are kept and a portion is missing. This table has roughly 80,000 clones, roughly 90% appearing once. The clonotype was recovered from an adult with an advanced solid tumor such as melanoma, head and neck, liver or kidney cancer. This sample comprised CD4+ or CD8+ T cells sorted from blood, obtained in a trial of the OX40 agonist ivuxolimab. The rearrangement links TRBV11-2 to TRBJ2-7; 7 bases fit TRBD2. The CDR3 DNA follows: TGTGCCAGCAGCTCGCAGCGGGGCTCCTACGAGCAGTACTTC. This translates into CASSSQRGSYEQYF.